This TCR beta chain was captured by sequencing in a study of blood T cells in healthy people across ages. This clonotype was counted ten times or more. Primers used in a second PCR of roughly 7 to 12 cycles were a sample-barcoded 5' primer and a J-beta primer mix. TCRdb re-called the 5' RACE reads through MiXCR, storing one row per CDR3 protein. The data show 1.5 million to 2 million distinct CDR3 sequences, 28% seen once. V lost 1 base and J 5 bases, leaving 11 bases between the germline ends. From germline, CDR1 is DFQATT and CDR2 SNEGSKA (reference sequence). The CDR3 spans 13 residues. V is TRBV20-1 and J is TRBJ2-5, with D perhaps TRBD2 (6 bases). The sample comprised blood. The TCR sequence derives from a woman in her twenties or thirties in good health. Here the CDR3 reads CSARVEEGETQYF. The CDR3 DNA is TGCAGTGCTAGAGTCGAGGAGGGTGAGACCCAGTACTTC.